These T cell receptor beta chains were read from a single sample in a study of cytomegalovirus exposure and HLA in healthy donors. The method was immunoSEQ multiplex PCR; TCRdb's version includes in-frame clones alone and lacks a portion of them. Counted here are 50,000 to 65,000 clones, about 70% occurring once; the ten biggest clones make up 20% to 25%. Sequencing used PBMCs. These TCRs come from a woman in her 50s in good health and CMV-seropositive. Each CDR3 is given with its conserved first and last residue. D genes are given only for firm matches. The size of a clone is reported for some rows only, either as once, few or many, or as a class for expanded clones.

d_gene,abundance,v_gene,j_gene,CDR3aa,CDR3nt
TRBD1,few,TRBV7-2,TRBJ1-2,CASSPPGQGRDGYTF,TGTGCCAGCAGTCCTCCGGGACAGGGAAGGGATGGCTACACCTTC
-,-,TRBV7-9,TRBJ2-3,CASSLTAGSSTDTQYF,TGTGCCAGCAGCTTGACCGCGGGGTCTAGCACAGATACGCAGTATTTT
TRBD1,once,TRBV28,TRBJ1-5,CASRQGGNQPQHF,TGTGCCAGTCGACAGGGCGGCAATCAGCCCCAGCATTTT
-,few,TRBV10-1,TRBJ2-1,CASSAGDGGTIYNEQFF,TGCGCCAGCAGTGCAGGTGACGGCGGGACCATTTACAATGAGCAGTTCTTC
-,-,TRBV25-1,TRBJ2-7,CASSGVVWSGGYEQYF,TGTGCCAGCAGTGGAGTAGTTTGGTCGGGTGGCTACGAGCAGTACTTC
TRBD2,-,TRBV6-5,TRBJ2-3,CASSYSLAGTDTQYF,TGTGCCAGCAGTTACTCACTAGCGGGCACAGATACGCAGTATTTT
-,-,TRBV7-2,TRBJ1-6,CASSIRGANSPLHF,TGTGCCAGCAGCATCAGGGGAGCGAATTCACCCCTCCACTTT
-,-,TRBV19,TRBJ2-7,CATRGRAFEQYF,TGTGCCACCAGGGGTCGGGCGTTCGAGCAGTACTTC
TRBD1,-,TRBV7-9,TRBJ1-4,CASSSGQGKLFF,TGTGCCAGCAGCTCCGGACAGGGTAAACTGTTTTTT
TRBD2,-,TRBV14,TRBJ2-3,CASSQVGAGATDTQYF,TGTGCCAGCAGCCAAGTTGGCGCGGGAGCAACAGATACGCAGTATTTT
TRBD1,-,TRBV27,TRBJ2-7,CASSPVGQGYEQYF,TGTGCCAGCAGTCCCGTGGGACAGGGCTACGAGCAGTACTTC
TRBD1,-,TRBV6-5,TRBJ2-7,CASSRDRAYEQYF,TGTGCCAGCAGTCGTGACAGGGCCTACGAGCAGTACTTC
-,-,TRBV7-9,TRBJ1-3,CASKGFSGNTIYF,TGTGCCAGCAAGGGGTTCTCTGGAAACACCATATATTTT
-,few,TRBV6-1,TRBJ1-3,CASSVEGNTIYF,TGTGCCAGCAGTGTTGAGGGAAACACCATATATTTT
-,-,TRBV7-9,TRBJ1-4,CASSSFSVLREKLFF,TGTGCCAGCAGCAGTTTTTCGGTCCTGAGGGAAAAACTGTTTTTT
-,-,TRBV9,TRBJ1-5,CASSAGGRENQPQHF,TGTGCCAGCAGCGCTGGTGGTAGGGAGAATCAGCCCCAGCATTTT
TRBD2,-,TRBV7-2,TRBJ2-2,CASTLAGGPAGELFF,TGTGCCAGCACCCTAGCGGGAGGGCCTGCCGGGGAGCTGTTTTTT